Listed here are 23 T cell receptor beta chains from one sample, sequenced in a study of blood T cell repertoires in COVID-19. Method: immunoSEQ multiplex PCR; TCRdb's copy keeps in-frame clones and lacks some. Counted here are 150,000 to 200,000 clones, 79% occurring once; the ten biggest clones make up 17%. Sequenced: peripheral blood. The receptors derive from a man aged 55 to 70 with active or convalescent COVID-19.

In this sample, this clone turned up many times. The gene calls are TRBV21-1 and TRBJ1-2; the table's D call TRBD1 went unverified against the DNA. TRBV21-1 is a pseudogene locus. The CDR3 is made up of 16 amino acids. In nucleotides, the CDR3 is TGTGCCAGCACCACCCTCCGGAGCAGGGGGAACTATGGCTACACCTTC. This codes for CASTTLRSRGNYGYTF.

The chain joins TRBV19 to TRBJ2-2; weak D call: TRBD2 (5 bases). V was cut by 11 bases and J by 5 bases, with 12 bases left in between. This CDR3 has 12 residues. Germline assignment: CDR1 LNHDA and CDR2 SQIVND (reference sequence). The CDR3 loop is CALGMRTGELFF. The DNA for the CDR3 is TGTGCCCTCGGGATGAGGACCGGGGAGCTGTTTTTT.

The chain employs TRBV5-8 and TRBJ1-6; the D is unclear. This CDR3 is 14 amino acids long. CDR1 SGHTS and CDR2 YDEGEE come from the germline V gene. V gave up 1 base and J gave up 3 bases, with 5 bases separating them. The CDR3 DNA sequence: TGTGCCAGCAGCTTGTTCGGCTATAATTCACCCCTCCACTTT. Its translation is CASSLFGYNSPLHF.

The CDR3 spells CASSYDRDPNSPLHF. As DNA, the CDR3 is TGTGCCAGCAGCTACGACAGGGATCCGAATTCACCCCTCCACTTT. V gene TRBV5-4 combines with J gene TRBJ1-6; TRBD1 matches at 7 bases. Per the germline V gene, CDR1 is SGHNT and CDR2 is YYREEE (reference sequence). Unmatched junction bases numbered 7, after V lost 3 bases and J lost 7 bases. The CDR3 has 15 residues.

This clone showed up just once. The chain uses TRBV10-3 and TRBJ1-2; possibly TRBD1 for D (5 bases). Trimming removed 3 bases at V and 7 bases at J, with 12 bases between. This CDR3 is built from 13 residues. CDR1 and CDR2 (germline): ENHRY, SYGVKD. The CDR3 sequence: CAISEGREVGYTF. The CDR3 nucleotides are TGTGCCATCAGTGAAGGCAGGGAGGTTGGCTACACCTTC.

This clone was counted a single time. V usage is TRBV19 and J usage is TRBJ2-1, with 7 bases identical to TRBD1. The CDR3 loop spans 14 amino acids. The V and J ends lost 3 bases and 4 bases, in that order; junction bases with no gene match: 3. Germline lookup yields CDR1 LNHDA and CDR2 SQIVND (reference sequence). In DNA, the CDR3 is TGTGCCAGTAGTATCGCACAGGGGTACAATGAGCAGTTCTTC. Protein: CASSIAQGYNEQFF.

This chain connects TRBV4-2 to TRBJ1-5, with TRBD1 identical over 7 bases. The V gene's germline CDR1 is LGHNA and CDR2 YNFKEQ. The CDR3 has 15 amino acids. Trimming took 4 bases from V and 4 from J; bases not matched to a gene: 7. CDR3 sequence (DNA): TGTGCCAGCAGCCTTTCTACAGGGGAGAATCAGCCCCAGCATTTT. It encodes CASSLSTGENQPQHF.

The chain combines TRBV4-1 with TRBJ2-2; 9 positions match TRBD1. Germline V gene data show CDR1 as MGHRA and CDR2 as YSYEKL. V lost 5 bases and J lost 1; bases outside the gene matches: 5. This CDR3 spans 16 amino acids. DNA for the CDR3: TGCGCCAGCAGCGCACAGGGGGCACGGAACACCGGGGAGCTGTTTTTT. It yields the protein CASSAQGARNTGELFF.

The J gene is TRBJ2-1, the V gene TRBV27; 14 nucleotides match TRBD2. The CDR3 covers 14 residues. CDR1 is MNHEY, CDR2 SMNVEV, per germline (reference sequence). Trimming at V came to 5 bases and at J to 16 bases, leaving 10 bases not matched to a gene. The CDR3 region is CASSPGGLAGDYFF. As DNA, the CDR3 is TGTGCCAGCAGTCCAGGGGGACTAGCGGGAGATTACTTCTTC.

J is TRBJ1-2 and V is TRBV5-4, with D possibly being TRBD1 (6 bases). CDR1 SGHNT and CDR2 YYREEE come from the germline V gene (reference sequence). The length of the CDR3 is 14 residues. V shed 5 bases and J shed 2 bases, with 13 bases lying between them. The CDR3 region is CASRERTVNYGYTF. The CDR3 nucleotides are TGTGCCAGCAGGGAAAGGACAGTCAACTATGGCTACACCTTC. The full variable domain, with the rest looked up from reference TRBV5-4 and TRBJ1-2, is ETGVTQSPTHLIKTRGQQVTLRCSSQSGHNTVSWYQQALGQGPQFIFQYYREEENGRGNFPPRFSGLQFPNYSSELNVNALELDDSALYLCASRERTVNYGYTFGSGTRLTVV.

The chain has TRBV30 and TRBJ1-1; TRBD1 aligns across 9 bases. Trimming cost V 7 bases and J 1 base; bases outside gene matches: 1. Germline lookup yields CDR1 GTSNPN and CDR2 SVGIG (reference sequence). The CDR3 loop spans 12 amino acids. CDR3 nucleotide sequence: TGTGCCTCGACAGGGGGGAACACTGAAGCTTTCTTT. Translating gives CASTGGNTEAFF.

The J gene is TRBJ2-7, the V gene TRBV6-2 or TRBV6-3, with 13 bases aligning to TRBD2. CDR3 length equals 15 residues. With 5 bases clipped from V and 6 bases from J, the junction kept 7 bases outside the gene matches. Germline CDR1 MNHEY, CDR2 SVGEGT. CDR3 DNA sequence: TGTGCCAGCAGTGCCCAAGGACTAGCGGGAGCCGAGCAGTACTTC. It is translated as CASSAQGLAGAEQYF.

The chain uses TRBV2 and TRBJ1-2; D might be TRBD1 (6 bases). Germline assignment: CDR1 SNHLY and CDR2 FYNNEI. CDR3 size: 15 residues. V gave up 2 bases and J gave up 1 base, with 11 bases separating them. The CDR3 DNA follows: TGTGCCAGCAGTGAAAGCGGGGGCGGTAACTATGGCTACACCTTC. Amino acid sequence: CASSESGGGNYGYTF.

The chain employs TRBV3-1 (or the pseudogene TRBV3-2) and TRBJ1-1; a weak D match, TRBD1 (6 bases). CDR1 and CDR2 (germline): LGHDT, YNNKEL (reference sequence). V was clipped by 4 bases and J by 4 bases, with 13 bases between them. The CDR3 runs 14 residues. This CDR3 is CASSRATGGTEAFF. The CDR3 DNA is TGTGCCAGCAGCCGCGCGACAGGAGGCACTGAAGCTTTCTTT.

The CDR3 DNA is TGTGCCAGTAGTATAATGGGGGGACAGGGCTTCTCTGGGGCCAACGTCCTGACTTTC. It yields the protein CASSIMGGQGFSGANVLTF. V gene TRBV19 combines with J gene TRBJ2-6; 9 bases agree with TRBD1. Germline lookup yields CDR1 LNHDA and CDR2 SQIVND (reference sequence). J gave up 0 bases and V 2 bases, and 8 bases lay outside the gene matches. The CDR3 totals 19 residues.

This clone has only a few counts. The V gene is TRBV7-2, the J gene TRBJ2-2; no firm D call. V lost 5 bases and J 1 base, leaving 5 bases between the germline ends. The CDR3 totals 13 residues. CDR1 and CDR2 (germline): SGHTA, FQGNSA. CDR3 loop: CASSIQNTGELFF. The CDR3 coding sequence is TGTGCCAGCAGCATACAGAACACCGGGGAGCTGTTTTTT.

This clone was counted only a few times. At one end, the junction sequence differs from germline, possibly due to a read error. The V and J genes are TRBV28 and TRBJ1-1; D call uncertain. This CDR3 contains 12 residues. The germline V gene encodes CDR1 MDHEN and CDR2 SYDVKM. The CDR3 coding sequence is TGTGCCGGCAGTTCCGTGAACACTGAAGCTTTCTTT. Amino acid sequence: CAGSSVNTEAFF.

The CDR3, as DNA: TGCGCCAGCAGCCTTGCAGAGGGCACTGAAGCTTTCTTT. It codes for CASSLAEGTEAFF. The V gene is TRBV4-1, the J gene TRBJ1-1; D gene unclear. CDR1 and CDR2 (germline): MGHRA, YSYEKL. The V gene lost 4 bases and the J gene lost 4 bases, with 10 bases spanning the gap. This CDR3 spans 13 amino acids.

This clone was observed a handful of times. The chain combines TRBV4-3 with TRBJ2-6; the match to TRBD2 covers 10 bases. The CDR3 runs to 18 residues. Germline CDR1 reads LGHNA; CDR2 reads YSLEER. V dropped 3 bases and J dropped 1; count of bases not matched to a gene: 6. The CDR3 loop is CASSHSLAGGSGANVLTF. DNA for the CDR3: TGCGCCAGCAGCCATTCTTTAGCGGGAGGATCTGGGGCCAACGTCCTGACTTTC.

This clone was seen a handful of times. The chain joins TRBV4-3 to TRBJ1-3; D gene ambiguous. The CDR3 covers 17 residues. The V end lost 4 bases, the J end lost 2 bases, and 18 bases lay between the germline ends. Germline V gene sequence: CDR1 LGHNA, CDR2 YSLEER. CDR3 loop: CASSPLTPRNAGNTIYF. DNA for the CDR3: TGCGCCAGCAGCCCTTTGACACCCCGGAATGCTGGAAACACCATATATTTT.

This chain uses TRBV12-5 with TRBJ2-5, with TRBD2 matching 10 bases. V dropped 0 bases and J dropped 4; count of bases not matched to a gene: 11. This CDR3 region has 18 residues. CDR1 is LGHNT and CDR2 is FRNRAP in the germline V gene. The CDR3 reads CASGLVQIAGGGVETQYF. Here the CDR3 DNA reads TGTGCTAGTGGTTTGGTACAAATAGCGGGAGGTGGGGTAGAGACCCAGTACTTC. The full variable domain, its missing parts supplied by reference TRBV12-5 and TRBJ2-5, is DARVTQTPRHKVTEMGQEVTMRCQPILGHNTVFWYRQTMMQGLELLAYFRNRAPLDDSGMPKDRFSAEMPDATLATLKIQPSEPRDSAVYFCASGLVQIAGGGVETQYFGPGTRLLVL.

The genes are TRBV6-5 and TRBJ2-7; the D gene is possibly TRBD2 (5 bases). The CDR3 loop spans 15 amino acids. Trimming pared 0 bases from V and 4 bases from J, leaving 13 bases between. From germline, CDR1 is MNHEY and CDR2 SVGAGI. Written as DNA, the CDR3 is TGTGCCAGCAGTTACTCGCCGGAGGTGGGTTACGAGCAGTACTTC. It is translated as CASSYSPEVGYEQYF.

This chain links TRBV7-9 with TRBJ1-2; D perhaps matches TRBD1 (5 bases). The CDR3 spans 14 residues. The germline V gene encodes CDR1 SEHNR and CDR2 FQNEAQ (reference sequence). The V end was cut by 3 bases, the J end by 4 bases, with 12 bases between. In DNA form, the CDR3 reads TGTGCCAGCAGCTTGACGACAGTTTCCTATGGCTACACCTTC. This encodes CASSLTTVSYGYTF.